A selection of T cell receptor beta chains follows, all from one sample in a study of blood T cell repertoires in COVID-19. Method: immunoSEQ multiplex PCR; TCRdb's copy keeps in-frame clones and lacks some. The data show approximately 290,000 clones, 70% to 90% seen once. Sequencing was carried out using peripheral blood. The receptors were gathered from a human donor with COVID-19, enrolled during active disease. The donor label of this sample is uncertain. CDR3s include the opening cysteine and the closing phenylalanine or tryptophan. The D gene is left open where the match is weak. Only part of the rows carry a size: once, few, many, or a class if the clone is expanded.

TRBV20-1	TRBJ2-7	.	TRBD1	CSASGTGYEQYF	TGCAGTGCTAGTGGGACAGGATACGAGCAGTACTTC
TRBV10-3	TRBJ1-3	.	.	CAISDPAVYNGGASGNTIYF	TGTGCCATCAGTGACCCCGCGGTTTATAACGGGGGAGCATCTGGAAACACCATATATTTT
TRBV10-3	TRBJ1-4	.	TRBD1	CAISRDRVATNEKLFF	TGTGCCATCAGTCGGGACAGGGTAGCAACTAATGAAAAACTGTTTTTT
TRBV5-1	TRBJ1-5	.	TRBD1	CASSLGTTGVQPQHF	TGCGCCAGCAGCTTGGGGACCACAGGGGTACAGCCCCAGCATTTT
TRBV27	TRBJ1-2	.	TRBD1	CASSLRGQGYTF	TGTGCCAGCAGTTTACGGGGACAGGGCTACACCTTC
TRBV12-5	TRBJ1-4	.	TRBD1	CASGPGQGDEKLFF	TGTGCTAGTGGACCGGGCCAGGGGGATGAAAAACTGTTTTTT
TRBV4-2	TRBJ2-7	.	TRBD2	CASSPGGLAGHYEQYF	TGTGCCAGCAGCCCAGGAGGACTAGCGGGACACTACGAGCAGTACTTC
TRBV28	TRBJ1-5	.	TRBD1	CASWGGQEGQPQHF	TGTGCCAGCTGGGGTGGACAGGAAGGTCAGCCCCAGCATTTT
TRBV12-3/TRBV12-4	TRBJ1-2	.	.	CASSYLYNYGYTF	TGTGCCAGCAGTTATCTTTATAACTATGGCTACACCTTC
TRBV12-3/TRBV12-4	TRBJ1-1	.	TRBD1	CASSLARDREAFF	TGTGCCAGCAGTTTAGCCCGGGACAGGGAAGCTTTCTTT
TRBV5-1	TRBJ2-7	.	.	CASSASGAYEQYF	TGCGCCAGCAGCGCCTCAGGGGCCTACGAGCAGTACTTC
TRBV6-2/TRBV6-3	TRBJ1-1	.	TRBD1	CASSPDRAGLENTEAFF	TGTGCCAGCAGCCCCGACAGGGCCGGTCTTGAAAACACTGAAGCTTTCTTT
TRBV7-2	TRBJ2-2	.	.	CASSLVGGIGGELFF	TGTGCCAGCAGCTTAGTTGGGGGGATCGGCGGGGAGCTGTTTTTT
TRBV19	TRBJ2-7	.	TRBD1	CASSEQGFGEQYF	TGTGCCAGTAGTGAACAGGGGTTCGGGGAGCAGTACTTC
TRBV6-5	TRBJ2-3	once	.	CASKSRDTSTDTQYF	TGTGCCAGCAAGTCCAGGGACACTAGCACAGATACGCAGTATTTT
TRBV11-2	TRBJ1-6	.	TRBD1	CASSFAGGDSPLHF	TGTGCCAGCAGCTTTGCAGGGGGAGACTCACCCCTCCACTTT
TRBV7-8	TRBJ2-2	.	TRBD2	CASRGTSGRVTGELFF	TGTGCCAGCAGAGGGACTAGCGGGAGGGTCACCGGGGAGCTGTTTTTT
TRBV19	TRBJ1-2	.	.	CASSTEGRHYGYTF	TGTGCCAGTAGTACAGAGGGGAGACACTATGGCTACACCTTC
TRBV7-2	TRBJ1-4	.	.	CASSRGWVEKLFF	TGTGCCAGCAGCAGGGGGTGGGTTGAAAAACTGTTTTTT
TRBV12-3/TRBV12-4	TRBJ1-2	.	.	CASSYRAGGYTF	TGTGCCAGCAGTTACAGGGCCGGTGGCTACACCTTC
TRBV3-1/TRBV3-2	TRBJ1-2	.	TRBD1	CASSQGGRGYGYTF	TGTGCCAGCAGCCAAGGGGGCAGGGGGTACGGCTACACCTTC
TRBV28	TRBJ2-1	few	TRBD1	CAGGTGGYNEQFF	TGTGCCGGGGGGACAGGAGGATACAATGAGCAGTTCTTC
TRBV2	TRBJ1-1	.	.	CASSGNQGNTEAFF	TGTGCCAGCAGTGGAAATCAGGGGAACACTGAAGCTTTCTTT
TRBV19	TRBJ1-1	.	TRBD1	CASRETGGTEAFF	TGTGCCAGTAGAGAGACAGGGGGCACTGAAGCTTTCTTT
TRBV18	TRBJ2-1	.	TRBD2	CASSPLELAGFQFF	TGTGCCAGCTCACCATTAGAACTAGCGGGCTTCCAGTTCTTC
TRBV21-1	TRBJ2-1	.	.	CASSLRTPYNEQFF	TGTGCCAGCTCCTTAAGGACTCCCTACAATGAGCAGTTCTTC
TRBV28	TRBJ1-2	.	TRBD1	CASMTGQGGGYTF	TGTGCCAGCATGACTGGACAGGGCGGCGGCTACACCTTC
TRBV5-1	TRBJ1-3	.	TRBD1	CASSLDRVSGNTIYF	TGCGCCAGCAGCCTCGACAGGGTCTCTGGAAACACCATATATTTT
TRBV28	TRBJ2-7	.	TRBD1	CASSFRTGVHEQYF	TGTGCCAGCAGTTTTAGGACAGGGGTGCACGAGCAGTACTTC
TRBV2	TRBJ1-4	.	.	CASSERLQMKKLFF	TGTGCCAGCAGTGAGAGGCTCCAGATGAAAAAACTGTTTTTT
TRBV6-4	TRBJ2-7	.	TRBD2	CASWSGLAGGRVDYEQYF	TGTGCCAGCTGGTCAGGACTAGCGGGAGGTCGGGTAGACTACGAGCAGTACTTC
TRBV7-2	TRBJ2-2	.	TRBD2	CASSKDSGRRTGELFF	TGTGCCAGCAGCAAAGATAGCGGGAGACGGACCGGGGAGCTGTTTTTT